This TCR beta chain was captured in a study of CD8 T cells in ankylosing spondylitis. Overall study results and limits: From matched ankylosing spondylitis synovial fluid, disease-linked clones were reportedly recovered at significantly enriched levels. In the blood and synovial fluid of reactive arthritis, some motif variants had been previously reported. Disease-linked clones proved CD8+ and comparatively uncommon in peripheral blood.

V was trimmed by 6 bases and J by 4 bases, leaving 19 bases between them. CDR3 length: 16 residues. Per the germline V gene, CDR1 is MNHEY and CDR2 is SMNVEV (reference sequence). A remark on this clonotype: Its antigen is undetermined.

Libraries of TCR beta came from quantitative 5'-RACE with molecular barcodes. TCRdb fed the 5' RACE reads into MiXCR, producing one record per CDR3 protein. The sample holds fewer than 400,000 distinct CDR3 sequences, roughly 15% seen once. Sequencing was performed on blood, either unsorted or a sorted T cell fraction (not recorded which). The chain uses TRBV27 and TRBJ1-5; no clear D. The receptor's source is a male donor with ankylosing spondylitis or in good health (not recorded which). In nucleotides, the CDR3 is TGTGCCAGCAGGCCCACCAGAGAGAAGCCAAATCAGCCCCAGCATTTT. This codes for CASRPTREKPNQPQHF.